This entry lists 2 T cell receptor beta chains sequenced from one sample in a study of blood T cell repertoires in COVID-19. This table comes from immunoSEQ multiplex PCR, and its TCRdb copy is limited to in-frame clones, with some not included. The sample lists over 150,000 clones, approximately 82% occurring once. Sequenced: peripheral blood. All receptors come from a woman older than 75 with active or convalescent COVID-19.

The DNA of the CDR3 is TGTGCCAGCAGCAAACAACAGGGGGCGCACTACGAGCAGTACTTC. Translating it yields CASSKQQGAHYEQYF. The chain uses TRBV5-5 and TRBJ2-7; TRBD1 agrees at 9 bases. The CDR3 has 15 residues. The junction had 8 bases not matched to a gene; V was cut back by 4 bases and J by 3 bases. Germline CDR1 reads SGHKS; CDR2 reads YYEKEE (reference sequence).

The gene calls are TRBV30 and TRBJ1-2, with unresolved D. CDR1 and CDR2 from the germline V gene are GTSNPN and SVGIG (reference sequence). The CDR3 consists of 12 residues. V shed 1 base and J shed 7 bases, with 10 bases lying between them. The CDR3 sequence is CAWSEAAVGYTF. CDR3 nucleotides: TGTGCCTGGAGTGAGGCCGCGGTTGGCTACACCTTC.